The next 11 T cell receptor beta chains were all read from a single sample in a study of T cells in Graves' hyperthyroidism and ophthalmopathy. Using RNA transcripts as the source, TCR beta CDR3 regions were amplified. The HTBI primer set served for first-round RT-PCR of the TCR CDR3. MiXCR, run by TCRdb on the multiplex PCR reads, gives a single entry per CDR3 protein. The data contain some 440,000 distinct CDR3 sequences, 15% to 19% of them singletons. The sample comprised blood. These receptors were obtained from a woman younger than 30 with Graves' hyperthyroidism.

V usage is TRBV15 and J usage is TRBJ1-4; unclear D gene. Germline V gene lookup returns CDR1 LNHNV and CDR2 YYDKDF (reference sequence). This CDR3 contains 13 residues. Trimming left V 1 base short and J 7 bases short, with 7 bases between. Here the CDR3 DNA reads TGTGCCACCAGCAGAGCCCCGAGTGAAAAACTGTTTTTT. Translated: CATSRAPSEKLFF. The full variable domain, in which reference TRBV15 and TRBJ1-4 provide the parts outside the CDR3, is DAMVIQNPRYQVTQFGKPVTLSCSQTLNHNVMYWYQQKSSQAPKLLFHYYDKDFNNEADTPDNFQSRRPNTSFCFLDIRSPGLGDTAMYLCATSRAPSEKLFFGSGTQLSVL.

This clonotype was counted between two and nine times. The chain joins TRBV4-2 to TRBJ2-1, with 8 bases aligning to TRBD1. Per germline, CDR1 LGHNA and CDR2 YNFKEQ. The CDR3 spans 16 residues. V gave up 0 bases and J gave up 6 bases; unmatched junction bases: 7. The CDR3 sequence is CASSQELTGATNEQFF. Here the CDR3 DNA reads TGTGCCAGCAGCCAAGAGTTGACAGGGGCGACCAATGAGCAGTTCTTC.

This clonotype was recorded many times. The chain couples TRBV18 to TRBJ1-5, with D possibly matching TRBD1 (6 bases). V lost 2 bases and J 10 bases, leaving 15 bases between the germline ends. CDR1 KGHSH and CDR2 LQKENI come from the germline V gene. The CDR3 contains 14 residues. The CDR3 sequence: CASSPTSGDRPQHF. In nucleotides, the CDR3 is TGTGCCAGCTCACCAACCTCAGGGGACCGACCCCAGCATTTT.

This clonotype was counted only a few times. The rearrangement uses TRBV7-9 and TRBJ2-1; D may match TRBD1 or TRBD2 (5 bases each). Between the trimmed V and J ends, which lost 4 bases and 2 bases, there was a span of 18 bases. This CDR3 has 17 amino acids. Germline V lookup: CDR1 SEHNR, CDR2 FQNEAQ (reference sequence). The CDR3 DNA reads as TGTGCCAGCAGCTCCCCCCAGGGAGCGGAAGCCTACAATGAGCAGTTCTTC. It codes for CASSSPQGAEAYNEQFF.

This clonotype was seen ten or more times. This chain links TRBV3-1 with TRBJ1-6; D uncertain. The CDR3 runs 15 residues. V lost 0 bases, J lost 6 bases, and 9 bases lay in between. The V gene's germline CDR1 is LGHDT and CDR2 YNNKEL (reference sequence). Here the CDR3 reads CASSQEGRSNSPLHF. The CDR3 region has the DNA TGTGCCAGCAGCCAAGAAGGTCGCTCTAATTCACCCCTCCACTTT.

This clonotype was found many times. CDR3 amino acids: CASSLDTYEQYF. Written as DNA, the CDR3 is TGTGCCAGCAGCCTTGACACCTACGAGCAGTACTTC. This chain links TRBV3-1 with TRBJ2-7; D gene uncertain. V shed 4 bases and J shed 2 bases, with 6 bases lying between them. CDR3 length: 12 residues. Germline CDR1 and CDR2: LGHDT and YNNKEL (reference sequence).

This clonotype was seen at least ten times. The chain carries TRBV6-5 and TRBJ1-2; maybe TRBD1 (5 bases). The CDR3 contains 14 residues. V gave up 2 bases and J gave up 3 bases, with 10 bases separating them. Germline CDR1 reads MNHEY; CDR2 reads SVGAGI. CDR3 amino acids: CASSYPGLDYGYTF. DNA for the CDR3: TGTGCCAGCAGTTACCCAGGGCTTGACTATGGCTACACCTTC.

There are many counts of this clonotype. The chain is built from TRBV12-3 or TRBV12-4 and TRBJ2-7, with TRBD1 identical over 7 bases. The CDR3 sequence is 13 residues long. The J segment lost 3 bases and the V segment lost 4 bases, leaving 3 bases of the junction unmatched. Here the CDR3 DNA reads TGTGCCAGCAGTTCAAGACAGGGCTACGAGCAGTACTTC. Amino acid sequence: CASSSRQGYEQYF.

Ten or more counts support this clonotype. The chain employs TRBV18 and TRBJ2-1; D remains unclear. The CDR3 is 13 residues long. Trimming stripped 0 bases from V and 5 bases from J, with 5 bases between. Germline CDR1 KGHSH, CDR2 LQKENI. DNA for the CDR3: TGTGCCAGCTCACCACCGACGAACAATGAGCAGTTCTTC. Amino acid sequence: CASSPPTNNEQFF.

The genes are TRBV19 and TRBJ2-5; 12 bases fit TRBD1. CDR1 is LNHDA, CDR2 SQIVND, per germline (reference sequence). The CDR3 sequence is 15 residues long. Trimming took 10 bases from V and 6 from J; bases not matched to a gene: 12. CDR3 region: CATQGWDRGLQTQYF. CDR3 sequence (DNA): TGTGCCACCCAGGGGTGGGACAGGGGGCTACAGACCCAGTACTTC.

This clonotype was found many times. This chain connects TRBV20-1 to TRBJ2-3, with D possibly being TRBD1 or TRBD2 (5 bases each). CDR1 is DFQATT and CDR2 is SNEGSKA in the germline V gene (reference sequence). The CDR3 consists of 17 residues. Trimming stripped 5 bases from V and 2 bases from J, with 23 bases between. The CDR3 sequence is CSAPSGTGTLYTDTQYF. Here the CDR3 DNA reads TGCAGTGCTCCCTCGGGTACCGGGACGCTGTACACAGATACGCAGTATTTT.